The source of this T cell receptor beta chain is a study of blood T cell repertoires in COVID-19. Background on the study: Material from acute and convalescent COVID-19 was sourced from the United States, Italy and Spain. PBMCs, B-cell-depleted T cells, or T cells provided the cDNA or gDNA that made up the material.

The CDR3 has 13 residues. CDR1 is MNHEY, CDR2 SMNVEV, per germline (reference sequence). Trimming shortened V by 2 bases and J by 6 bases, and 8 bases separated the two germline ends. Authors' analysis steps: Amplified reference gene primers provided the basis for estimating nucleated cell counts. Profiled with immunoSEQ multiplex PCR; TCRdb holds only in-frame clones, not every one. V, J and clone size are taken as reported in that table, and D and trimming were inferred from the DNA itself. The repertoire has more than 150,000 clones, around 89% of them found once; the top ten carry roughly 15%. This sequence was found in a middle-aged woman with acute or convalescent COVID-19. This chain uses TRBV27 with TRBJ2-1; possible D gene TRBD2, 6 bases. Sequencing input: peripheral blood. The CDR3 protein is CASSLAGTNEQFF. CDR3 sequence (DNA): TGTGCCAGCAGTTTAGCGGGAACCAATGAGCAGTTCTTC.